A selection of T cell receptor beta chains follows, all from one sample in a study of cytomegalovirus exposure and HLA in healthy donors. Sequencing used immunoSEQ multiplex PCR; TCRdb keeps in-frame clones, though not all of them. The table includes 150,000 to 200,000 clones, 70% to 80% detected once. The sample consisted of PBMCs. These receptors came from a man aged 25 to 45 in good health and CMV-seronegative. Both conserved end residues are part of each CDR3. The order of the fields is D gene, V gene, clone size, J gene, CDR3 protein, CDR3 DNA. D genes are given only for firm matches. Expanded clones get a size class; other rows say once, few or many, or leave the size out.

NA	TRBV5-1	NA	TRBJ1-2	CASSLGSQTQSLLGYTF	TGCGCCAGCAGCTTGGGGTCACAAACCCAATCATTATTGGGCTACACCTTC
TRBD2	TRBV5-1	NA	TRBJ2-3	CASSPGGGGSTDTQYF	TGCGCCAGCAGCCCGGGAGGTGGGGGTAGCACAGATACGCAGTATTTT
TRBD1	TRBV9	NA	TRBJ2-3	CASSVGTDLFTDTQYF	TGTGCCAGCAGCGTGGGGACAGATCTATTCACAGATACGCAGTATTTT
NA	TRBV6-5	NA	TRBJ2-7	CASKRSESSYEQYF	TGTGCCAGCAAGCGGAGCGAGAGCTCCTACGAGCAGTACTTC
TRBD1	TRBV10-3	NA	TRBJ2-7	CAISESPGDRFYEQYF	TGTGCCATCAGTGAGTCCCCCGGGGACAGATTCTACGAGCAGTACTTC
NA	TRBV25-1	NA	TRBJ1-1	CASRAGTEAFF	TGTGCCAGCAGGGCAGGCACTGAAGCTTTCTTT
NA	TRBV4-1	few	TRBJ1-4	CASSQGPVGLFF	TGCGCCAGCAGCCAAGGCCCAGTTGGACTGTTTTTT
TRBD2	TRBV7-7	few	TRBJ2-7	CASSTGLAENYEQYF	TGTGCCAGCAGCACGGGACTAGCGGAGAACTACGAGCAGTACTTC
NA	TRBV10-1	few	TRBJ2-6	CASSPSGANVLTF	TGCGCCAGCAGCCCGTCTGGGGCCAACGTCCTGACTTTC
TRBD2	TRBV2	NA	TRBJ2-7	CASTEREPEQYF	TGTGCCAGCACCGAGCGGGAGCCCGAGCAGTACTTC